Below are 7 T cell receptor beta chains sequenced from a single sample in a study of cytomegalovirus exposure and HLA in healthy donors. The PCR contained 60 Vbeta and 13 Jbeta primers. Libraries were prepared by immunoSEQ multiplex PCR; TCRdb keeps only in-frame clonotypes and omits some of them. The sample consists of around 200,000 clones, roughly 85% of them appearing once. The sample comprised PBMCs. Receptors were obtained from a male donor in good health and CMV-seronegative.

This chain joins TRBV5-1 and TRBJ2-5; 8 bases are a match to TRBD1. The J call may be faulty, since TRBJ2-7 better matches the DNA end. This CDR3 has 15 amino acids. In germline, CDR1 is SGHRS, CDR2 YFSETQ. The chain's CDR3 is CASSLGQGQNYEQYF. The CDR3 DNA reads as TGCGCCAGCAGCTTAGGACAGGGTCAGAATTACGAGCAGTACTTC.

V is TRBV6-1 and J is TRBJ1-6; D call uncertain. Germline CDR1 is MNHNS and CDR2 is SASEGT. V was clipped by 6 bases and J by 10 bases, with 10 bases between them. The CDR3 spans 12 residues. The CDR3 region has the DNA TGTGCCAGCAGCTCTTCGGGATCACCCCTCCACTTT. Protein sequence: CASSSSGSPLHF.

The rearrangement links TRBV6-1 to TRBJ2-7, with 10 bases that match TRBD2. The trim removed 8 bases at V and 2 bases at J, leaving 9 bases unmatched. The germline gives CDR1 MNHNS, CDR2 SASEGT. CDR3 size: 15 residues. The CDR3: CASLGLGTSAYEQYF. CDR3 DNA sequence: TGTGCCAGCCTGGGGTTAGGGACTAGCGCCTACGAGCAGTACTTC.

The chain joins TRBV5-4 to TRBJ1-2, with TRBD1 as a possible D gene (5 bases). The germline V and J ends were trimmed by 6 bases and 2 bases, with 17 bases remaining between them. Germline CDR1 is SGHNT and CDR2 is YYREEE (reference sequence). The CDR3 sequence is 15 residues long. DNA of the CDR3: TGTGCCAGCACCCTCTCCGTCGGGGGGAACTATGGCTACACCTTC. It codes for CASTLSVGGNYGYTF. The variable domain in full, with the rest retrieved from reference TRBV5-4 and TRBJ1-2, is ETGVTQSPTHLIKTRGQQVTLRCSSQSGHNTVSWYQQALGQGPQFIFQYYREEENGRGNFPPRFSGLQFPNYSSELNVNALELDDSALYLCASTLSVGGNYGYTFGSGTRLTVV.

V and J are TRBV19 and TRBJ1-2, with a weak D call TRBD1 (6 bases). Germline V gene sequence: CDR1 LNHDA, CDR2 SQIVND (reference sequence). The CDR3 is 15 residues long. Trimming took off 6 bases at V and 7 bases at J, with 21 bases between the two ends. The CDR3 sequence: CASSLQGTQNRGYTF. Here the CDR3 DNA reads TGTGCCAGTAGCCTACAGGGAACCCAAAATCGTGGCTACACCTTC. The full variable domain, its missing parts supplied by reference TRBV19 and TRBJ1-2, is DGGITQSPKYLFRKEGQNVTLSCEQNLNHDAMYWYRQDPGQGLRLIYYSQIVNDFQKGDIAEGYSVSREKKESFPLTVTSAQKNPTAFYLCASSLQGTQNRGYTFGSGTRLTVV.

The CDR3 region is CASSSRQGVYYGYTF. CDR3 bases: TGTGCCAGCAGTTCCAGACAGGGGGTATACTATGGCTACACCTTC. This sequence joins TRBV28 and TRBJ1-2; 9 positions match TRBD1. V dropped 4 bases and J dropped 3; count of bases not matched to a gene: 6. This CDR3 is 15 amino acids long. Germline CDR1 MDHEN, CDR2 SYDVKM.

CDR3 in amino acids: CASSMIAGGAADTQYF. CDR3 bases: TGTGCCAGTAGTATGATAGCGGGGGGGGCCGCAGATACGCAGTATTTT. V gene TRBV19 combines with J gene TRBJ2-3; 11 bases match TRBD2. Germline CDR1 reads LNHDA; CDR2 reads SQIVND (reference sequence). CDR3 length equals 16 residues. The J segment lost 4 bases and the V segment lost 3 bases, leaving 6 bases of the junction unmatched.